This T cell receptor (beta chain) was retrieved from a study of cytomegalovirus exposure and HLA in healthy donors. The primer mix had 60 Vbeta and 13 Jbeta primers. Here immunoSEQ multiplex PCR was the method, and the copy in TCRdb shows in-frame clones only, minus some. The table has about 100,000 clones, 75% to 90% seen once. CDR1 and CDR2 (germline): GTSNPN, SVGIG (reference sequence). Trimming took 4 bases from V and 0 from J; bases not matched to a gene: 12. The CDR3 is 17 amino acids. The sample was PBMCs. This TCR derives from a man aged 25-40 years in good health and CMV-seronegative. The chain couples TRBV30 to TRBJ1-5; 7 nucleotides match TRBD1. The CDR3 DNA reads as TGTGCCTGGACCCGGGGTACAGGGGACCCTAGCAATCAGCCCCAGCATTTT. Protein product: CAWTRGTGDPSNQPQHF.